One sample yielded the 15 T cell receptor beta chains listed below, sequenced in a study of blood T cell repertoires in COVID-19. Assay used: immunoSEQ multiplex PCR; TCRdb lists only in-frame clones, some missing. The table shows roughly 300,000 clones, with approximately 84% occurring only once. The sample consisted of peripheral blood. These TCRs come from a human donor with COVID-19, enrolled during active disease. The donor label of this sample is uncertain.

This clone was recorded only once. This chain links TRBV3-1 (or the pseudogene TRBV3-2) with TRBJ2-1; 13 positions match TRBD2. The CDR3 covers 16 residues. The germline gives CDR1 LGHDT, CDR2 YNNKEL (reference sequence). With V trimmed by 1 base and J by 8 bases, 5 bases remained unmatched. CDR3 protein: CASSQARTSGSHEQFF. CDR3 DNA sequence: TGTGCCAGCAGCCAAGCGCGGACTAGCGGGAGTCATGAGCAGTTCTTC.

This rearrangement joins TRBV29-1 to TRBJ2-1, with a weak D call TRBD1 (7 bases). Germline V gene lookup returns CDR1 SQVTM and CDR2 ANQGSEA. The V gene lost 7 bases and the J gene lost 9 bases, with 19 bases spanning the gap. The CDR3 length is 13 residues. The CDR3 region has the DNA TGCAGCGCCGAGGGAGGAGGGGGCGGTGAGCAGTTCTTC. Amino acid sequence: CSAEGGGGGEQFF.

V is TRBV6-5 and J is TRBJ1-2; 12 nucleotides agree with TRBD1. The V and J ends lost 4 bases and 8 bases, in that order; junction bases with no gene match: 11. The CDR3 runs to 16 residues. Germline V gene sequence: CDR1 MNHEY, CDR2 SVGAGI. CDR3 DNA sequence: TGTGCCAGCAGTTTTCAAGGGACAGGGGGCGGAGAAGGCTACACCTTC. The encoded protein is CASSFQGTGGGEGYTF.

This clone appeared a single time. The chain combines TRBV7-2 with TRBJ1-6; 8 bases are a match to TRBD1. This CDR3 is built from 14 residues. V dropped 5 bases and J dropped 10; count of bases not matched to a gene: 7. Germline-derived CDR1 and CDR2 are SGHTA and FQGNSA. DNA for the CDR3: TGTGCCAGCAGCCCCCTACAGGGGGGATCACCCCTCCACTTT. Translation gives CASSPLQGGSPLHF.

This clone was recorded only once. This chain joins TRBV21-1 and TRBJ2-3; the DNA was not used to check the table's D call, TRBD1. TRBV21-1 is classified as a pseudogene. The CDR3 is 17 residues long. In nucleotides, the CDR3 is TGTGCCATCAACCGTCCCCCAGGGGGCCGAGACACAGATACGCAGTATTTT. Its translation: CAINRPPGGRDTDTQYF.

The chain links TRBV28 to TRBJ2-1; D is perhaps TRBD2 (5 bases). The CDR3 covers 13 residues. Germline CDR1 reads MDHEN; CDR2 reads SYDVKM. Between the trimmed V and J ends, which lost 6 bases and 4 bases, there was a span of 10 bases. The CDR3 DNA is TGTGCCAGCAGGGACTCTAATTACAATGAGCAGTTCTTC. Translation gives CASRDSNYNEQFF.

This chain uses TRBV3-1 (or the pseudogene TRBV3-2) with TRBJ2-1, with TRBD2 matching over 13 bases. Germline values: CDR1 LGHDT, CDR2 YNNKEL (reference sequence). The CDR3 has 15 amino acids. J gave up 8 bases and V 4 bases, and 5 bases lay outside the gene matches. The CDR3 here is CASSPRTSGSDEQFF. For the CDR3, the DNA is TGTGCCAGCAGCCCTCGGACTAGCGGGAGTGATGAGCAGTTCTTC.

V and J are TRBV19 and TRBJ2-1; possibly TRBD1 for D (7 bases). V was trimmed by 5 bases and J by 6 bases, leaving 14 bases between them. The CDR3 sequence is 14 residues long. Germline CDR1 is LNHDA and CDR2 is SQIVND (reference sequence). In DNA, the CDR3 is TGTGCCAGTAGTCAGGGGGGCGGGGTCAATGAGCAGTTCTTC. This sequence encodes CASSQGGGVNEQFF. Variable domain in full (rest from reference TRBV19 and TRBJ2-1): DGGITQSPKYLFRKEGQNVTLSCEQNLNHDAMYWYRQDPGQGLRLIYYSQIVNDFQKGDIAEGYSVSREKKESFPLTVTSAQKNPTAFYLCASSQGGGVNEQFFGPGTRLTVL.

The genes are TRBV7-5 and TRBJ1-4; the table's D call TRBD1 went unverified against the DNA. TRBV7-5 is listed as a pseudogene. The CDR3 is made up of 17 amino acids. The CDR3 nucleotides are TGTGCCAGAAGCTTAGTCTCGTGTTTCTCAGCTAATGAAAAACTGTTTTTT. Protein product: CARSLVSCFSANEKLFF.

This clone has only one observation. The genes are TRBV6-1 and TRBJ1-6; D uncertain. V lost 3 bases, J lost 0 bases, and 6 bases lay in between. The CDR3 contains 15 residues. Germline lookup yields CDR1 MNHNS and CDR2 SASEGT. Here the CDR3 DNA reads TGTGCCAGCAGTGACCGCTACTCCTATAATTCACCCCTCCACTTT. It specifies CASSDRYSYNSPLHF.

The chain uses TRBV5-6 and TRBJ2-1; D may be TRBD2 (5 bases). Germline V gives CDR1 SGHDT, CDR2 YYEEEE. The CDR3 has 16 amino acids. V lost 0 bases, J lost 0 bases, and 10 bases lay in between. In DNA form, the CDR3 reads TGTGCCAGCAGCTTGGGGACTGGCAGCTCCTACAATGAGCAGTTCTTC. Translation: CASSLGTGSSYNEQFF.

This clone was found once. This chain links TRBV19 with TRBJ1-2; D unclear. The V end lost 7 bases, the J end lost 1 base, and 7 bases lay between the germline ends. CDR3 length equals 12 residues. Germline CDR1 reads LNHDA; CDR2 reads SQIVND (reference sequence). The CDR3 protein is CASKRSNYGYTF. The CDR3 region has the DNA TGTGCCAGTAAAAGGAGTAACTATGGCTACACCTTC.

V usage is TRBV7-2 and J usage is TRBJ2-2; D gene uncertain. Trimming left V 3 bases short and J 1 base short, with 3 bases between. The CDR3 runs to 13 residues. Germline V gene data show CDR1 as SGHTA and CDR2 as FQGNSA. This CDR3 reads CASSFGNTGELFF. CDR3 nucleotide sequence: TGTGCCAGCAGCTTCGGGAACACCGGGGAGCTGTTTTTT.

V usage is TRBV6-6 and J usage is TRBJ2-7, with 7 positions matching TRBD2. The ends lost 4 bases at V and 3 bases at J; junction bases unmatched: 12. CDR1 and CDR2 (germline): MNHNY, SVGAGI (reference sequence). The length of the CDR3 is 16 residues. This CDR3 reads CASSSRGGSVVYEQYF. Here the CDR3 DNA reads TGTGCCAGCAGTTCCAGAGGCGGGAGTGTGGTCTACGAGCAGTACTTC.

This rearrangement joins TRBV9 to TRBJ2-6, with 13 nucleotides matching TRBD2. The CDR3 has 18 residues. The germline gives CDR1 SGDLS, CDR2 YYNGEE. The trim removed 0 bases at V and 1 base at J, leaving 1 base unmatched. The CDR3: CASSVELAGGSGANVLTF. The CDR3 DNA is TGTGCCAGCAGCGTAGAACTAGCGGGAGGGTCTGGGGCCAACGTCCTGACTTTC.